The rows below give T cell receptor beta chains drawn from one sample of a study of T cell changes during pregnancy in multiple sclerosis. Here immunoSEQ multiplex PCR was the method, and the copy in TCRdb shows in-frame clones only, minus some. The top ten hold roughly 1% of the sample, which has fewer than 90,000 clones, 80% to 95% seen once. Sequencing used peripheral blood, obtained in the first trimester of pregnancy. All receptors derive from a female donor with multiple sclerosis, enrolled in a pregnancy study. CDR3s include the opening cysteine and the closing phenylalanine or tryptophan. The D gene is left open where the match is weak. Expanded clones are given a class, and other clones once, few, many or no size at all.

V gene: TRBV5-5
D gene: TRBD1
J gene: TRBJ2-2
clone size: -
CDR3 protein: CASSFGTGFAELFF
CDR3 DNA: TGTGCCAGCAGCTTCGGGACAGGGTTCGCGGAGCTGTTTTTT

V gene: TRBV13
D gene: TRBD1
J gene: TRBJ1-3
clone size: -
CDR3 protein: CASSLGQGTGNTIYF
CDR3 DNA: TGTGCCAGCAGCTTAGGACAGGGGACTGGAAACACCATATATTTT

V gene: TRBV5-1
D gene: -
J gene: TRBJ2-6
clone size: -
CDR3 protein: CASSLGREAGANVLTF
CDR3 DNA: TGCGCCAGCAGCTTGGGGAGGGAGGCTGGGGCCAACGTCCTGACTTTC

V gene: TRBV4-1
D gene: TRBD2
J gene: TRBJ2-2
clone size: -
CDR3 protein: CASSQEWSALIAGANTGELFF
CDR3 DNA: TGCGCCAGCAGCCAAGAGTGGTCGGCTTTAATAGCGGGAGCGAACACCGGGGAGCTGTTTTTT

V gene: TRBV7-2
D gene: TRBD2
J gene: TRBJ2-7
clone size: -
CDR3 protein: CASRRGEGRHEQYF
CDR3 DNA: TGTGCCAGCAGGCGGGGGGAGGGGAGGCACGAGCAGTACTTC

V gene: TRBV5-1
D gene: -
J gene: TRBJ2-7
clone size: -
CDR3 protein: CASSSGDSFATEQYF
CDR3 DNA: TGCGCCAGCAGCTCTGGGGACTCCTTCGCTACCGAGCAGTACTTC

V gene: TRBV18
D gene: -
J gene: TRBJ1-5
clone size: -
CDR3 protein: CASSSTIANQPQHF
CDR3 DNA: TGTGCCAGCTCATCTACGATCGCCAATCAGCCCCAGCATTTT

V gene: TRBV5-4
D gene: TRBD1
J gene: TRBJ2-1
clone size: once
CDR3 protein: CASSTRDRSYNEQFF
CDR3 DNA: TGTGCCAGCAGCACCCGGGACAGAAGTTACAATGAGCAGTTCTTC

V gene: TRBV9
D gene: -
J gene: TRBJ2-5
clone size: -
CDR3 protein: CASSVETGTIETQYF
CDR3 DNA: TGTGCCAGCAGCGTAGAGACCGGGACAATAGAGACCCAGTACTTC

V gene: TRBV7-2
D gene: -
J gene: TRBJ2-1
clone size: -
CDR3 protein: CASSLAPGVRPTSNEQFF
CDR3 DNA: TGTGCCAGCAGCTTAGCGCCCGGGGTCCGACCGACCTCCAATGAGCAGTTCTTC

V gene: TRBV19
D gene: TRBD1
J gene: TRBJ1-1
clone size: -
CDR3 protein: CASSIGDRRAEAFF
CDR3 DNA: TGTGCCAGTAGTATAGGGGACAGACGGGCTGAAGCTTTCTTT

V gene: TRBV9
D gene: TRBD1
J gene: TRBJ2-1
clone size: -
CDR3 protein: CASSGQGGGEQFF
CDR3 DNA: TGTGCCAGCAGCGGACAGGGTGGGGGTGAGCAGTTCTTC

V gene: TRBV7-2
D gene: TRBD1
J gene: TRBJ2-1
clone size: -
CDR3 protein: CASTAGDRGLNEQFF
CDR3 DNA: TGTGCCAGCACCGCAGGAGACAGGGGGCTCAATGAGCAGTTCTTC

V gene: TRBV10-1
D gene: -
J gene: TRBJ2-2
clone size: once
CDR3 protein: CASSLSFTGELFF
CDR3 DNA: TGCGCCAGCAGCCTGTCCTTCACCGGGGAGCTGTTTTTT

V gene: TRBV27
D gene: TRBD2
J gene: TRBJ2-1
clone size: -
CDR3 protein: CASSQGLAGEHEQFF
CDR3 DNA: TGTGCCAGCAGTCAGGGACTAGCGGGAGAGCATGAGCAGTTCTTC

V gene: TRBV28
D gene: -
J gene: TRBJ2-3
clone size: -
CDR3 protein: CASRSPWRSPAGGDTQYF
CDR3 DNA: TGTGCCAGCAGATCCCCATGGAGGTCACCCGCCGGTGGAGATACGCAGTATTTT

V gene: TRBV5-5
D gene: -
J gene: TRBJ1-5
clone size: -
CDR3 protein: CASSLGELEQPQHF
CDR3 DNA: TGTGCCAGCAGCTTGGGGGAGTTGGAGCAGCCCCAGCATTTT

V gene: TRBV7-6
D gene: -
J gene: TRBJ2-3
clone size: -
CDR3 protein: CASSAEDTQYF
CDR3 DNA: TGTGCCAGCAGCGCAGAAGATACGCAGTATTTT

V gene: TRBV11-2
D gene: -
J gene: TRBJ2-7
clone size: once
CDR3 protein: CASSLTGQKGEQYF
CDR3 DNA: TGTGCCAGCAGCTTAACAGGCCAAAAGGGCGAGCAGTACTTC

V gene: TRBV7-7
D gene: -
J gene: TRBJ2-7
clone size: -
CDR3 protein: CASSPPGTREQYF
CDR3 DNA: TGTGCCAGCAGCCCTCCGGGGACACGCGAGCAGTACTTC

V gene: TRBV11-2
D gene: -
J gene: TRBJ1-1
clone size: -
CDR3 protein: CASRGARTEAFF
CDR3 DNA: TGTGCCAGCAGGGGGGCGCGTACTGAAGCTTTCTTT

V gene: TRBV2
D gene: -
J gene: TRBJ1-2
clone size: -
CDR3 protein: CASSHRRDYGYTF
CDR3 DNA: TGTGCCAGCAGTCATAGACGGGACTATGGCTACACCTTC

V gene: TRBV27
D gene: TRBD1
J gene: TRBJ1-5
clone size: -
CDR3 protein: CASSLSGTGRQPQHF
CDR3 DNA: TGTGCCAGCAGTTTATCAGGGACAGGGCGCCAGCCCCAGCATTTT

V gene: TRBV7-2
D gene: TRBD2
J gene: TRBJ2-1
clone size: -
CDR3 protein: CASSLALTSGGRYNEQFF
CDR3 DNA: TGTGCCAGCAGCTTAGCGCTAACTAGCGGGGGTCGATACAATGAGCAGTTCTTC

V gene: TRBV7-2
D gene: -
J gene: TRBJ2-7
clone size: -
CDR3 protein: CASSIRSGSSYEQYF
CDR3 DNA: TGTGCCAGCAGCATAAGGTCAGGTAGCTCCTACGAGCAGTACTTC

V gene: TRBV27
D gene: -
J gene: TRBJ2-2
clone size: -
CDR3 protein: CASSQRNPGELFF
CDR3 DNA: TGTGCCAGCAGCCAGCGAAACCCCGGGGAGCTGTTTTTT

V gene: TRBV5-1
D gene: TRBD1
J gene: TRBJ2-5
clone size: once
CDR3 protein: CASSSETGWETQYF
CDR3 DNA: TGCGCCAGCAGCAGCGAGACAGGGTGGGAGACCCAGTACTTC

V gene: TRBV7-8
D gene: TRBD2
J gene: TRBJ2-5
clone size: -
CDR3 protein: CASSRRGRGKGETQYF
CDR3 DNA: TGTGCCAGCAGCCGCCGAGGGAGGGGAAAGGGCGAGACCCAGTACTTC

V gene: TRBV5-1
D gene: -
J gene: TRBJ1-1
clone size: -
CDR3 protein: CASSHRKSVNTEAFF
CDR3 DNA: TGCGCCAGCAGCCATAGAAAATCGGTGAACACTGAAGCTTTCTTT

V gene: TRBV30
D gene: TRBD1
J gene: TRBJ2-7
clone size: -
CDR3 protein: CAWSEGQAGMYEQYF
CDR3 DNA: TGTGCCTGGAGTGAGGGACAGGCAGGGATGTACGAGCAGTACTTC

V gene: TRBV7-2
D gene: -
J gene: TRBJ1-6
clone size: -
CDR3 protein: CASSDRIGKDSPLHF
CDR3 DNA: TGTGCCAGCAGCGACAGAATAGGGAAGGATTCACCCCTCCACTTT

V gene: TRBV6-6
D gene: -
J gene: TRBJ1-5
clone size: -
CDR3 protein: CASSPGRDNQPQHF
CDR3 DNA: TGTGCCAGCAGCCCGGGAAGGGATAATCAGCCCCAGCATTTT

V gene: TRBV5-1
D gene: TRBD1
J gene: TRBJ1-2
clone size: -
CDR3 protein: CASSSQGTYGYTF
CDR3 DNA: TGCGCCAGCAGCTCACAGGGGACCTATGGCTACACCTTC

V gene: TRBV11-2
D gene: -
J gene: TRBJ2-5
clone size: -
CDR3 protein: CASSSRETQYF
CDR3 DNA: TGTGCCAGCAGCTCTCGGGAGACCCAGTACTTC

V gene: TRBV6-5
D gene: TRBD1
J gene: TRBJ2-2
clone size: -
CDR3 protein: CASSRDSLNTGELFF
CDR3 DNA: TGTGCCAGCAGCCGGGACAGCCTGAACACCGGGGAGCTGTTTTTT

V gene: TRBV2
D gene: TRBD1
J gene: TRBJ2-3
clone size: -
CDR3 protein: CASSLRGREDTQYF
CDR3 DNA: TGTGCCAGCAGTCTCAGGGGGCGGGAAGATACGCAGTATTTT

V gene: TRBV9
D gene: TRBD1
J gene: TRBJ2-2
clone size: -
CDR3 protein: CASSVAGTGGTGELFF
CDR3 DNA: TGTGCCAGCAGCGTGGCCGGGACAGGGGGCACCGGGGAGCTGTTTTTT

V gene: TRBV7-2
D gene: -
J gene: TRBJ1-2
clone size: -
CDR3 protein: CASSETRDHYGYTF
CDR3 DNA: TGTGCCAGCAGCGAGACGCGGGACCACTATGGCTACACCTTC

V gene: TRBV5-1
D gene: -
J gene: TRBJ1-1
clone size: once
CDR3 protein: CASKVEVVVPTEAFF
CDR3 DNA: TGCGCCAGCAAAGTTGAGGTAGTAGTTCCGACTGAAGCTTTCTTT

V gene: TRBV18
D gene: TRBD1
J gene: TRBJ2-7
clone size: -
CDR3 protein: CASSPFRTGDGEQYF
CDR3 DNA: TGTGCCAGCTCACCATTTCGGACAGGGGATGGCGAGCAGTACTTC

V gene: TRBV18
D gene: -
J gene: TRBJ2-7
clone size: once
CDR3 protein: CASSPLYEQYF
CDR3 DNA: TGTGCCAGCTCACCACTATACGAGCAGTACTTC

V gene: TRBV7-8
D gene: TRBD1
J gene: TRBJ1-1
clone size: -
CDR3 protein: CASSNRDRPNTEAFF
CDR3 DNA: TGTGCCAGCAGCAACCGGGACAGACCGAACACTGAAGCTTTCTTT